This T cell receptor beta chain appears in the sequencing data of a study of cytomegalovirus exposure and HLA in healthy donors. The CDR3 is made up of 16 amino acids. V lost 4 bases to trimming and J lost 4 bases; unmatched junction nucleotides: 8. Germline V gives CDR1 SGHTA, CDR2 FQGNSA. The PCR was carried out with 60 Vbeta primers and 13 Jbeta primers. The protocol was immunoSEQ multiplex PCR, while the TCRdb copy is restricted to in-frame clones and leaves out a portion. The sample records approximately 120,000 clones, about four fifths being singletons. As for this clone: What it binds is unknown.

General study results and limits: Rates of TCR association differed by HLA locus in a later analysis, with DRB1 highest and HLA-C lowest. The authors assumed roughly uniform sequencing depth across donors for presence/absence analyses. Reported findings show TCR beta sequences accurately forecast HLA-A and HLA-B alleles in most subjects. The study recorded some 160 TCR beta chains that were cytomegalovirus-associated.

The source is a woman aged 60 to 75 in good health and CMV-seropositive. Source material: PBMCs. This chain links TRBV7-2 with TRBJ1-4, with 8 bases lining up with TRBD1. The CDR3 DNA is TGTGCCAGCAGCTCCCTTGGTGGACAGGGTAATGAAAAACTGTTTTTT. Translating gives CASSSLGGQGNEKLFF.